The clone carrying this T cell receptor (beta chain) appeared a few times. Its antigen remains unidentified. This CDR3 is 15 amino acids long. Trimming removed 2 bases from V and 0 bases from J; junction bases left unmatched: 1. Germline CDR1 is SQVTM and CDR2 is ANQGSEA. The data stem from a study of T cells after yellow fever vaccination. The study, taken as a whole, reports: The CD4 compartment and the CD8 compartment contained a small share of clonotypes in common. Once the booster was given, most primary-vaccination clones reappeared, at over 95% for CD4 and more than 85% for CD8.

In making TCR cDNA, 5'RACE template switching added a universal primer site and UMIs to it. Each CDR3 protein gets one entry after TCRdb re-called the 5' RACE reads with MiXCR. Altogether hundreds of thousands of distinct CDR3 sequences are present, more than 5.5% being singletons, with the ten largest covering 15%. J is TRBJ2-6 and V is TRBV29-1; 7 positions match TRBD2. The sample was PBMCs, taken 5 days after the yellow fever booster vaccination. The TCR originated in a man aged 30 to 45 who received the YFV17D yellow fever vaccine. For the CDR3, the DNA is TGCAGCGTTGAACGGGGGGTCTCTGGGGCCAACGTCCTGACTTTC. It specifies CSVERGVSGANVLTF. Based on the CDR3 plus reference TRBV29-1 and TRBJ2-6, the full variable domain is SAVISQKPSRDICQRGTSLTIQCQVDSQVTMMFWYRQQPGQSLTLIATANQGSEATYESGFVIDKFPISRPNLTFSTLTVSNMSPEDSSIYLCSVERGVSGANVLTFGAGSRLTVL.